These 17 T cell receptor beta chains were all obtained from the same sample, sequenced in a study of shared clonotypes between healthy human individuals. Only in-frame clones appear in the TCRdb table, and some are missing; sequencing was by immunoSEQ multiplex PCR. This sample has over 850,000 clones, with 70% to 80% found just once. Specimen: memory CD4+ T cells from PBMCs. Documented subset: CD45RA-negative fraction. The receptor set was obtained from a man aged 18 to 35 in good health. Some clones in this sample may be carry-over from other donors' samples.

The sample holds one count of this clone. V is TRBV5-1 and J is TRBJ1-1, with D uncertain. The CDR3 is 14 amino acids. V shed 4 bases and J shed 3 bases, with 13 bases lying between them. Germline loops: CDR1 SGHRS, CDR2 YFSETQ. The CDR3 region is CASSGRTDYTEAFF. The DNA for the CDR3 is TGCGCCAGCAGCGGACGGACGGACTACACTGAAGCTTTCTTT.

The chain recombines TRBV28 with TRBJ2-3; 7 nucleotides match TRBD2. V lost 8 bases to trimming and J lost 0 bases; unmatched junction nucleotides: 8. The CDR3 is made up of 15 amino acids. CDR1 and CDR2 (germline): MDHEN, SYDVKM. This CDR3 reads CASPSGTSSTDTQYF. In DNA, the CDR3 is TGTGCCAGCCCGAGCGGGACCTCTAGCACAGATACGCAGTATTTT.

This clone was recorded only once. The sample holds other DNA sequences that translate to the same CDR3. The V gene is TRBV5-1, the J gene TRBJ2-1; D is undetermined. The CDR3 contains 12 residues. Trimming left V 4 bases short and J 3 bases short, with 5 bases between. Germline V lookup: CDR1 SGHRS, CDR2 YFSETQ. CDR3 sequence reads: CASSLVYNEQFF. CDR3 in DNA: TGCGCCAGCAGCCTCGTCTACAATGAGCAGTTCTTC.

The chain uses TRBV6-5 and TRBJ1-4; a possible D gene is TRBD1 (5 bases). Germline V lookup: CDR1 MNHEY, CDR2 SVGAGI. Trimming left V 6 bases short and J 8 bases short, with 10 bases between. The CDR3 spans 12 residues. The CDR3 here is CASRGATEKLFF. The CDR3 DNA sequence: TGTGCCAGCAGAGGGGCCACGGAAAAACTGTTTTTT.

The chain uses TRBV6-1 and TRBJ2-3, with 7 positions matching TRBD2. The length of the CDR3 is 15 residues. The germline gives CDR1 MNHNS, CDR2 SASEGT. The V and J ends lost 4 bases and 0 bases, in that order; junction bases with no gene match: 4. CDR3 sequence (DNA): TGTGCCAGCAGTGCGACTAGCAGTAGCACAGATACGCAGTATTTT. Residues: CASSATSSSTDTQYF.

Turning to this clone: The DNA is omitted, as the CDR3 cannot be located on it reliably, and the CDR3 follows TCRdb's listing. J is TRBJ2-5 and V is TRBV7-8; the table assigns TRBD1, which was not confirmed against the DNA. Germline CDR1 is SGHVS and CDR2 is FQNEAQ. The CDR3 is 14 residues long, ends included. CDR3: CASSLVVAQGIVDF.

The rearrangement links TRBV28 to TRBJ2-4; maybe TRBD1 (6 bases). V was clipped by 6 bases and J by 3 bases, with 12 bases between them. The CDR3 sequence is 14 residues long. Germline V CDR1 and CDR2: MDHEN, SYDVKM. The CDR3 is CASRTGGVKNIQYF. DNA for the CDR3: TGTGCCAGCAGAACTGGGGGCGTCAAAAACATTCAGTACTTC. The variable domain in full, with the rest retrieved from reference TRBV28 and TRBJ2-4, is DVKVTQSSRYLVKRTGEKVFLECVQDMDHENMFWYRQDPGLGLRLIYFSYDVKMKEKGDIPEGYSVSREKKERFSLILESASTNQTSMYLCASRTGGVKNIQYFGAGTRLSVL.

The J gene is TRBJ2-1, the V gene TRBV6-6; D is tentatively TRBD1 or TRBD2 (6 bases each). Germline V CDR1 and CDR2: MNHNY, SVGAGI (reference sequence). Between the trimmed V and J ends, which lost 6 bases and 7 bases, there was a span of 16 bases. This CDR3 spans 14 amino acids. The DNA for the CDR3 is TGTGCCAGCAGCGAGCCGACGGGGGCGAATGAGCAGTTCTTC. Protein product: CASSEPTGANEQFF.

The chain uses TRBV5-1 and TRBJ2-7; no definite D call. This CDR3 comprises 13 residues. CDR1 is SGHRS and CDR2 is YFSETQ in the germline V gene. The ends were cut back, 0 bases at V and 6 bases at J, with 10 bases in the middle. The CDR3 DNA sequence: TGCGCCAGCAGCTTGGGCCCCTCGGGCGAGCAGTACTTC. Residues: CASSLGPSGEQYF.

This clone was recorded only once. The V and J genes are TRBV28 and TRBJ2-1, with D tentatively TRBD2 (5 bases). Germline loops: CDR1 MDHEN, CDR2 SYDVKM. This CDR3 comprises 15 residues. Trimming took off 7 bases at V and 8 bases at J, with 21 bases between the two ends. CDR3 bases: TGTGCCAGCACCCCGGGAAGCCGCGGTGCCCATGAGCAGTTCTTC. Protein product: CASTPGSRGAHEQFF.

The V gene is TRBV2, the J gene TRBJ2-1, with D unresolved. V lost 7 bases and J lost 6, with 13 bases in between. The CDR3 extends over 13 amino acids. From germline, CDR1 is SNHLY and CDR2 FYNNEI. As DNA, the CDR3 is TGTGCCAGCATCCGTGAGCTTGGCAATGAGCAGTTCTTC. This gives the protein CASIRELGNEQFF.

The CDR3 sequence: CASSYLPGTRHTYEQYF. CDR3 coding DNA: TGTGCCAGCAGTTACCTCCCAGGGACTAGGCATACCTACGAGCAGTACTTC. This chain joins TRBV27 and TRBJ2-7, with 8 positions matching TRBD2. Trimming at V came to 4 bases and at J to 2 bases, leaving 13 bases not matched to a gene. Looked up from germline, CDR1 is MNHEY and CDR2 is SMNVEV (reference sequence). The CDR3 is made up of 17 amino acids.

This clone was observed a few times. The identical CDR3 is also encoded by other nucleotide sequences in the sample. The chain has TRBV9 and TRBJ2-1, with no clear D. CDR1 SGDLS and CDR2 YYNGEE come from the germline V gene. CDR3 length: 14 amino acids. V lost 1 base, J lost 3 bases, and 8 bases lay in between. CDR3 amino acids: CASSVLGGYNEQFF. As DNA, the CDR3 is TGTGCCAGCAGCGTATTGGGCGGCTACAATGAGCAGTTCTTC.

The V and J genes are TRBV6-1 and TRBJ2-1; 8 bases line up with TRBD2. This CDR3 contains 15 residues. Trimming at V came to 6 bases and at J to 6 bases, leaving 10 bases not matched to a gene. Per the germline V gene, CDR1 is MNHNS and CDR2 is SASEGT. This chain's CDR3 is CASRTGTRGPNEQFF. Here the CDR3 DNA reads TGTGCCAGCAGAACAGGGACTAGAGGGCCCAATGAGCAGTTCTTC.

The chain couples TRBV5-1 to TRBJ2-1; 9 bases map to TRBD2. This CDR3 region has 16 residues. V was clipped by 6 bases and J by 2 bases; unmatched bases: 9. Per the germline V gene, CDR1 is SGHRS and CDR2 is YFSETQ. CDR3 DNA sequence: TGCGCCAGCACCAAAATAGCGGGGGCCACCTACAATGAGCAGTTCTTC. Its translation is CASTKIAGATYNEQFF.

The rearrangement links TRBV7-6 to TRBJ1-5; no reliable D call. This CDR3 comprises 14 residues. The germline V gene encodes CDR1 SGHVS and CDR2 FNYEAQ. V lost 2 bases to trimming and J lost 5 bases, with 10 bases between them. The CDR3 here is CASSLFSGDQPQHF. CDR3 DNA sequence: TGTGCCAGCAGCTTATTTTCCGGGGATCAGCCCCAGCATTTT.

V usage is TRBV2 and J usage is TRBJ1-1; perhaps TRBD1 as D (6 bases). The CDR3 spans 15 residues. Germline loops: CDR1 SNHLY, CDR2 FYNNEI. V was clipped by 5 bases and J by 6 bases, with 19 bases between them. This CDR3 is CASSRQVGEVSEAFF. CDR3 in DNA: TGTGCCAGCAGTCGACAGGTTGGGGAGGTCTCTGAAGCTTTCTTT.